The 23 T cell receptor beta chains below come from one sample, sequenced in a study of blood T cell repertoires in COVID-19. Only in-frame clones appear in the TCRdb table, and some are missing; sequencing was by immunoSEQ multiplex PCR. The sample lists about 190,000 clones; around nine tenths were seen once. Sequenced input: peripheral blood. The receptors stem from a woman aged 18-29 years who had recovered from COVID-19.

In its sample, this clone was seen once. This chain connects TRBV9 to TRBJ2-1; D is possibly TRBD2 (6 bases). CDR1 SGDLS and CDR2 YYNGEE come from the germline V gene. The CDR3 is 16 amino acids. Trimming took off 1 base at V and 8 bases at J, with 19 bases between the two ends. This CDR3 reads CASSVMVGVSGYEQFF. CDR3 bases: TGTGCCAGCAGCGTAATGGTTGGCGTTAGCGGTTATGAGCAGTTCTTC.

This clone was seen only a few times. The chain has TRBV6-2 or TRBV6-3 and TRBJ1-2; D remains ambiguous. This CDR3 contains 14 residues. V lost 0 bases and J 4 bases, leaving 9 bases between the germline ends. Germline V lookup: CDR1 MNHEY, CDR2 SVGEGT. The CDR3 nucleotides read TGTGCCAGCAGTTACTCAAAGGGAGTCTATGGCTACACCTTC. This gives the protein CASSYSKGVYGYTF.

This clone has more than one count but fewer than ten. V is TRBV5-6 and J is TRBJ2-7, with D possibly matching TRBD2 (6 bases). Trimming took 1 base from V and 7 from J, leaving 12 bases between them. Germline-derived CDR1 and CDR2 are SGHDT and YYEEEE. The CDR3 runs 13 residues. CDR3 amino acids: CASSLLQGGEQYF. CDR3 nucleotide sequence: TGTGCCAGCAGCTTGTTGCAGGGAGGAGAGCAGTACTTC.

A few counts support this clone. Written as DNA, the CDR3 is TGTGCCAGTACACGCGGGGGGAGCCACAATGAGCAGTTCTTC. Protein: CASTRGGSHNEQFF. The chain links TRBV19 to TRBJ2-1; 8 nucleotides align to TRBD2. Losses at the gene ends were 7 bases for V and 5 bases for J; bases not matched to a gene: 7. Germline values: CDR1 LNHDA, CDR2 SQIVND (reference sequence). CDR3 size: 14 residues.

In its sample, this clone was seen many times. The chain links TRBV5-6 to TRBJ2-1; D is unclear. The germline V and J ends were trimmed by 4 bases and 5 bases, with 16 bases remaining between them. The CDR3 loop spans 15 amino acids. Looked up from germline, CDR1 is SGHDT and CDR2 is YYEEEE. The CDR3, as DNA: TGTGCCAGCAGCCTACGACTCCTACGGGACAATGAGCAGTTCTTC. It yields the protein CASSLRLLRDNEQFF. Together with reference TRBV5-6 and TRBJ2-1, the CDR3 gives the full variable domain: DAGVTQSPTHLIKTRGQQVTLRCSPKSGHDTVSWYQQALGQGPQFIFQYYEEEERQRGNFPDRFSGHQFPNYSSELNVNALLLGDSALYLCASSLRLLRDNEQFFGPGTRLTVL.

This clone appeared a few times. The chain joins TRBV5-6 to TRBJ1-1, with 7 bases matching TRBD1. From germline, CDR1 is SGHDT and CDR2 YYEEEE. CDR3 size: 17 residues. Trimming took 2 bases from V and 0 from J; bases not matched to a gene: 10. The CDR3 sequence is CASSLTTRTGLNTEAFF. The CDR3 DNA reads TGTGCCAGCAGCTTAACAACGAGGACAGGTTTGAACACTGAAGCTTTCTTT.

In this sample, this clone turned up once. The chain employs TRBV29-1 and TRBJ2-3; 7 bases are a match to TRBD1. The ends lost 4 bases at V and 10 bases at J; junction bases unmatched: 11. Germline CDR1 reads SQVTM; CDR2 reads ANQGSEA. CDR3 length: 13 amino acids. Here the CDR3 DNA reads TGCAGCGTTGGCAGGGGGAATGGTGAATCGCAGTATTTT. This sequence encodes CSVGRGNGESQYF.

The CDR3 region has the DNA TGCTCCTACTCGGGAGTTAGCACCGGGGAGCTGTTTTTT. Protein sequence: CSYSGVSTGELFF. The chain carries TRBV29-1 and TRBJ2-2; D is possibly TRBD2 (6 bases). Germline lookup yields CDR1 SQVTM and CDR2 ANQGSEA. This CDR3 has 13 residues.

CDR3 DNA: TGTGCCAGCTCAACGGCGGGACAGATCAACTATGGCTACACCTTC. It codes for CASSTAGQINYGYTF. This sequence joins TRBV18 and TRBJ1-2; 7 bases line up with TRBD1. This CDR3 region has 15 residues. V was pared by 5 bases and J by 2 bases, with 8 bases of the junction left unmatched. The germline V gene encodes CDR1 KGHSH and CDR2 LQKENI.

This rearrangement joins TRBV9 to TRBJ1-1; D uncertain. Germline CDR1 is SGDLS and CDR2 is YYNGEE. V was clipped by 0 bases and J by 4 bases, with 10 bases between them. This CDR3 comprises 14 residues. This CDR3 is CASSVGGKGTEAFF. The CDR3 DNA is TGTGCCAGCAGCGTAGGCGGGAAGGGCACTGAAGCTTTCTTT.

CDR3 nucleotides: TGCGCCAGCAGCTTGAAAGCGGGGGGCCGGAACGGGGAGCTGTTTTTT. Translated: CASSLKAGGRNGELFF. V and J are TRBV5-1 and TRBJ2-2; 9 nucleotides align to TRBD2. J gave up 7 bases and V 1 base, and 8 bases lay outside the gene matches. The V gene's germline CDR1 is SGHRS and CDR2 YFSETQ. This CDR3 is 16 amino acids long.

This clone has just a few counts. The chain recombines TRBV4-1 with TRBJ1-6; the match to TRBD1 covers 9 bases. The CDR3 contains 16 residues. V dropped 0 bases and J dropped 9; count of bases not matched to a gene: 6. Germline lookup yields CDR1 MGHRA and CDR2 YSYEKL. CDR3 sequence reads: CASSQDRTGVSSPLHF. The CDR3 DNA is TGCGCCAGCAGCCAAGATCGGACAGGGGTGAGTTCACCCCTCCACTTT.

The CDR3 DNA reads TGCGCCAGCAGGGCGACTCTAGCGGGAGAAGGCTACAATGAGCAGTTCTTC. Translating it yields CASRATLAGEGYNEQFF. The V and J genes are TRBV5-1 and TRBJ2-1; 10 bases agree with TRBD2. This CDR3 is 17 amino acids long. V lost 5 bases, J lost 3 bases, and 11 bases stayed unmatched. The germline CDR1 and CDR2 sequences are SGHRS and YFSETQ.

The rearrangement uses TRBV6-4 and TRBJ2-7, with 8 nucleotides matching TRBD2. This CDR3 is built from 16 residues. Germline assignment: CDR1 MRHNA and CDR2 SNTAGT. V shed 7 bases and J 3 bases; nucleotides not matched to a gene: 14. The CDR3 region is CASTSGRGRGGYEQYV. The CDR3 region has the DNA TGTGCCAGCACTTCCGGGAGGGGCAGGGGCGGCTACGAGCAGTACGTC.

The rearrangement joins TRBV6-5 to TRBJ1-1, with 7 nucleotides matching TRBD1. Germline CDR1 and CDR2: MNHEY and SVGAGI. The CDR3 has 14 amino acids. V was clipped by 3 bases and J by 5 bases; unmatched bases: 6. The CDR3: CASSYVRGRTEAFF. CDR3 DNA: TGTGCCAGCAGTTATGTGAGGGGGCGAACTGAAGCTTTCTTT.

This chain uses TRBV18 with TRBJ2-5; tentatively, D is TRBD2 (7 bases). Trimming removed 4 bases at V and 5 bases at J, with 11 bases between. From germline, CDR1 is KGHSH and CDR2 LQKENI. There are 13 residues in the CDR3. The CDR3 sequence: CASSLQGGETQYF. For the CDR3, the DNA is TGTGCCAGCTCACTACAGGGAGGGGAGACCCAGTACTTC.

The chain couples TRBV3-1 (or the pseudogene TRBV3-2) to TRBJ2-7, with 10 bases fitting TRBD2. Germline assignment: CDR1 LGHDT and CDR2 YNNKEL (reference sequence). The CDR3 sequence is 13 residues long. Trimming cost V 5 bases and J 4 bases; bases outside gene matches: 2. This CDR3 reads CASSSSGGYEQYF. In DNA, the CDR3 is TGTGCCAGCAGCAGTAGCGGGGGGTACGAGCAGTACTTC.

The gene calls are TRBV19 and TRBJ2-6, with TRBD2 as a possible D gene (6 bases). CDR1 and CDR2 (germline): LNHDA, SQIVND (reference sequence). V shed 1 base and J shed 2 bases, with 12 bases lying between them. This CDR3 contains 17 residues. DNA for the CDR3: TGTGCCAGTAGTATAGCCTCGGGGAGGCCTGGGGCCAACGTCCTGACTTTC. This translates into CASSIASGRPGANVLTF.

V usage is TRBV5-1 and J usage is TRBJ1-3, with D maybe TRBD1 (6 bases). The V end lost 4 bases, the J end lost 11 bases, and 13 bases lay between the germline ends. Germline values: CDR1 SGHRS, CDR2 YFSETQ. CDR3 length: 12 amino acids. The CDR3, as DNA: TGCGCCAGCAGCCATACACAGGGACCCATATATTTT. Amino acids: CASSHTQGPIYF.

The J gene is TRBJ2-5, the V gene TRBV2, with D maybe TRBD2 (6 bases). Germline CDR1 is SNHLY and CDR2 is FYNNEI. The germline V and J ends were trimmed by 6 bases and 1 base, with 9 bases remaining between them. The CDR3 runs 13 residues. CDR3 sequence: CASRGDSQETQYF. In nucleotides, the CDR3 is TGTGCCAGCAGAGGGGACTCCCAAGAGACCCAGTACTTC.

This clone was seen only once. The CDR3 nucleotides are TGTGCCAGCAGCCAAGGGGGTCGTGGACAGGGGGGGTATAATTCACCCCTCCACTTT. It is translated as CASSQGGRGQGGYNSPLHF. The V call is TRBV4-2, the J call TRBJ1-6; the match to TRBD1 covers 10 bases. CDR1 is LGHNA, CDR2 YNFKEQ, per germline. CDR3 length equals 19 residues. The V segment lost 1 base and the J segment 4 bases; nucleotides outside the gene matches: 10.

This chain links TRBV10-3 with TRBJ2-2, with D unclear. The ends were cut back, 2 bases at V and 3 bases at J, with 4 bases in the middle. The CDR3 totals 13 residues. The germline CDR1 and CDR2 sequences are ENHRY and SYGVKD. The CDR3 region has the DNA TGTGCCATCAGTGAGCTTGACACCGGGGAGCTGTTTTTT. Amino acid sequence: CAISELDTGELFF.

The chain has TRBV3-1 (or the pseudogene TRBV3-2) and TRBJ2-2; TRBD1 agrees at 7 bases. CDR1 and CDR2 from the germline V gene are LGHDT and YNNKEL (reference sequence). The CDR3 runs to 14 residues. The trim removed 5 bases at V and 6 bases at J, leaving 6 bases unmatched. The CDR3 nucleotides read TGTGCCAGCAGCAACACAGGGGCGGCCGGGGAGCTGTTTTTT. This sequence encodes CASSNTGAAGELFF.